This T cell receptor (beta chain) appears in the sequencing data of a study of early T cells in non-severe SARS-CoV-2 infection. TCRdb passed the 5' RACE reads through MiXCR, listing each CDR3 protein once. The sample holds about 99,000 distinct CDR3 sequences, over 15% seen once. Trimming pared 5 bases from V and 0 bases from J, leaving 10 bases between. The length of the CDR3 is 14 residues. Germline V gene sequence: CDR1 MGHDK, CDR2 SYGVNS. The sequenced material came from whole blood. The chain is built from TRBV25-1 and TRBJ1-1; D is possibly TRBD1 (5 bases). The origin of this receptor is an adult who was a healthcare worker with PCR-confirmed SARS-CoV-2 infection or an uninfected control (not recorded which). The CDR3 sequence: CASSYQDMNTEAFF. DNA for the CDR3: TGTGCCAGCAGTTATCAGGACATGAACACTGAAGCTTTCTTT.